The 7 T cell receptor beta chains given below trace back to one sample, sequenced in a study of tumor-infiltrating lymphocytes in primary liver carcinoma. From approximately 550 ng of total RNA, TCR beta-specific cDNA was reverse-transcribed using a constant-region primer. Slightly modified ARM-PCR with three nested multiplex PCR rounds yielded TCR beta libraries. The first two PCR rounds used TRBV1-TRBV30 primers with a Cbeta primer, roughly 10 cycles each. TCRdb fed the multiplex PCR reads into MiXCR, producing one record per CDR3 protein. In the table there are around 330,000 distinct CDR3 sequences, around three fifths of which are singletons. Both blood RNA, taken from unsorted whole blood, and germline DNA were extracted. The specimen was peripheral blood. Receptors were obtained from a man aged 40-49 years with primary liver carcinoma and hepatitis B virus infection.

Comments on this clonotype: A much larger clonotype is one base distant, so this may be a read error. CDR3 in amino acids: CVSSVIDVGRTEAFF. The CDR3 coding sequence is TGTGTCAGCAGTGTGATTGACGTGGGCCGAACTGAAGCTTTCTTT. V and J are TRBV6-1 and TRBJ1-1; D not certain. This CDR3 is 15 amino acids long. CDR1 and CDR2 (germline): MNHNS, SASEGT.

This clonotype showed up many times. The chain links TRBV4-1 to TRBJ2-7, with D hard to call. V was shortened by 1 base and J by 3 bases, with 7 bases between the two germline ends. The CDR3 contains 13 residues. The germline V gene has CDR1 MGHRA and CDR2 YSYEKL. The CDR3 DNA reads as TGCGCCAGCAGCCAAGGACAATTCTACGAGCAGTACTTC. Residues: CASSQGQFYEQYF.

About this clonotype itself: A much larger clone is a single base away; this may be a read error. The chain has TRBV4-1 and TRBJ1-1; the match to TRBD1 covers 7 bases. Germline V gene data show CDR1 as MGHRA and CDR2 as YSYEKL. The CDR3 runs to 15 residues. In nucleotides, the CDR3 is TGCGCCGGCAGCCACCCGGGACAGTTGAACACTGAAGCTTTCTTT. Translation: CAGSHPGQLNTEAFF.

Concerning this clonotype itself: This could be a read error, since a much larger clone is one nucleotide away. This chain joins TRBV12-3 or TRBV12-4 and TRBJ2-2; tentatively, D is TRBD2 (6 bases). The CDR3 is made up of 16 amino acids. V was shortened by 4 bases and J by 4 bases, with 16 bases between the two germline ends. The CDR3 DNA reads TGTGCCAGCAGTTCCCCCTCAACGGGAGTCACCGGGGAGCTGTTTTTT. Translating gives CASSSPSTGVTGELFF.

A word on this clonotype: This clone may be a read error of a much larger clone one base away. No conserved phenylalanine or tryptophan is present at the end of the CDR3, so a read error is the likely explanation. The chain has TRBV10-3 and TRBJ2-2; a weak D match, TRBD1 (6 bases). V was shortened by 11 bases and J by 1 base, with 14 bases between the two germline ends. The CDR3 contains 14 residues. Germline V gene sequence: CDR1 ENHRY, CDR2 SYGVKD. The CDR3 nucleotides are TGTGCCTCAGCCTCGGGACAGAACACCGGGGAGCTGTTTCTT. Its translation: CASASGQNTGELFL.

This clonotype was recorded at least ten times. The genes are TRBV5-5 and TRBJ2-7; D gene ambiguous. The CDR3 is made up of 14 amino acids. Germline V gives CDR1 SGHKS, CDR2 YYEKEE (reference sequence). Trimming left V 0 bases short and J 4 bases short, with 11 bases between. The CDR3 DNA follows: TGTGCCAGCAGCTTGGTGGTGACGGAGTACGAGCAGTACTTC. Its translation: CASSLVVTEYEQYF.

This clonotype was found many times. The V and J genes are TRBV5-4 and TRBJ1-4; D not certain. The CDR3 runs to 14 residues. V was cut by 0 bases and J by 0 bases, with 3 bases left in between. Germline loops: CDR1 SGHNT, CDR2 YYREEE (reference sequence). The CDR3 here is CASSLGATNEKLFF. DNA of the CDR3: TGTGCCAGCAGCTTGGGTGCAACTAATGAAAAACTGTTTTTT.